These T cell receptor beta chains were read from a single sample in a study of T cells in Graves' hyperthyroidism and ophthalmopathy. MiXCR, applied by TCRdb to the multiplex PCR reads, yields one record per CDR3 protein. This table has approximately 870,000 distinct CDR3 sequences, more than 30% appearing once. The specimen sequenced was blood. These TCRs come from a man between 18 and 35 years old with Graves' hyperthyroidism. Each CDR3 is given with its conserved first and last residue. A D gene is named only where the DNA matches it firmly. A row's size may be missing; if present it is once, few, many or a size class.

few,TRBJ2-7,16,.,TRBV12-3/TRBV12-4,TGTGCCAGCAGTCATCAGACAGGACCGGGGATCTACGAGCAGTACTTC,CASSHQTGPGIYEQYF
many,TRBJ2-2,12,.,TRBV10-3,TGTGCCATCAGAGGGGACGGCGAGGAGCTGTTTTTT,CAIRGDGEELFF
few,TRBJ2-2,13,TRBD2,TRBV10-2,TGCGCCACACACGAAGCGGGAGCTGGGGAGCTGTTTTTT,CATHEAGAGELFF
.,TRBJ2-5,13,.,TRBV5-4,TGTGCCAGCAGCGGATCAGGGACAGAGACCCAGTACTTC,CASSGSGTETQYF
many,TRBJ1-1,14,.,TRBV7-9,TGTGCCAGCAGCTTAGAAGGGGCGAACACTGAAGCTTTCTTT,CASSLEGANTEAFF
.,TRBJ2-5,13,.,TRBV10-3,TGTGCCATCAGTCAGACGGGGCTGGAGACCCAGTACTTC,CAISQTGLETQYF
.,TRBJ2-5,14,.,TRBV9,TGTGCCAGCAGCGTAGAGGACGGGCAAGAGACCCAGTACTTC,CASSVEDGQETQYF
many,TRBJ1-5,14,.,TRBV7-9,TGTGCCAGCAGCAAGACGGGCAGCAATCAGCCCCAGCATTTT,CASSKTGSNQPQHF
.,TRBJ1-1,14,.,TRBV7-2,TGTGCCAGCAGCCCCCCGGTCAGCCCTGGAGGAGCTTTCTTT,CASSPPVSPGGAFF
.,TRBJ1-1,14,.,TRBV25-1,TGTGCCAGCAAGCGAATCGGGGCGAACACTGAAGCTTTCTTT,CASKRIGANTEAFF
.,TRBJ1-2,15,.,TRBV25-1,TGTGCCAGCAGTGCTAGAGCCACAAGCGAGGGGCGCTACACCTTC,CASSARATSEGRYTF
.,TRBJ2-2,14,.,TRBV19,TGTGCCAGTAGTATAGTGACGAACACCGGGGAGCTGTTTTTT,CASSIVTNTGELFF
.,TRBJ1-2,15,.,TRBV7-6,TGTGCCAGCAGCTTGGAAGATGTCCCTGGCTATGGCTACACCTTC,CASSLEDVPGYGYTF
many,TRBJ1-1,16,.,TRBV10-3,TGTGCCATCAGTGATGGGACTCCTGCTCAAAACACTGAAGCTTTCTTT,CAISDGTPAQNTEAFF
.,TRBJ2-2,14,.,TRBV19,TGTGCCAGTCGGAACCCTTACTACACCGGGGAGCTGTTTTTT,CASRNPYYTGELFF
few,TRBJ1-1,17,TRBD1,TRBV7-8,TGTGCCAGCAGCTTTGACAGGGGGCAGAGCTGGGGCACTGAAGCTTTCTTT,CASSFDRGQSWGTEAFF
.,TRBJ1-2,15,.,TRBV11-2,TGTGCCAGCAGCCCTCCTATTAGGGCTAACTATGGCTACACCTTC,CASSPPIRANYGYTF
many,TRBJ2-5,12,.,TRBV2,TGTGCCAGCCTTACTAGAGAAGAGACCCAGTACTTC,CASLTREETQYF
.,TRBJ1-1,16,.,TRBV7-2,TGTGCCAGCAGTGAAGCGGCAGGGGAGGGGAACACTGAAGCTTTCTTT,CASSEAAGEGNTEAFF